The 4 T cell receptor beta chains given below trace back to one sample, sequenced in a study of monozygotic twins with inflammatory bowel disease. For each CDR3 protein, TCRdb gives one entry from its re-call of the 5' RACE reads, without DNA. The sample table sets out about 210,000 distinct CDR3 sequences. Material for sequencing was blood. The receptors shown here come from a human donor with ulcerative colitis or Crohn's disease, or a healthy co-twin of an affected twin (not recorded which).

This sequence joins TRBV5-1 and TRBJ1-5; the TCRdb call, TRBD1, lacks DNA for checking. The CDR3 has 15 amino acids. The germline V gene encodes CDR1 SGHRS and CDR2 YFSETQ. The CDR3 is CASSLSGQGDQPQHF.

The rearrangement uses TRBV2 and TRBJ1-2. This CDR3 has 13 amino acids. CDR1 and CDR2 (germline): SNHLY, FYNNEI. This CDR3 reads CASSEGQRSGYTF.

The J gene is TRBJ1-1, the V gene TRBV5-4. From germline, CDR1 is SGHNT and CDR2 YYREEE (reference sequence). The CDR3 is made up of 14 amino acids. The CDR3 sequence is CASSAGPLNTEAFF.

V is TRBV5-1 and J is TRBJ1-6; TCRdb selects TRBD1, and the lack of DNA leaves this call unchecked. CDR3 length: 15 amino acids. Per germline, CDR1 SGHRS and CDR2 YFSETQ. CDR3 in amino acids: CASSLVPGEHSPLHF.